A selection of T cell receptor beta chains follows, all from one sample in a study of T-cell memory formation after mild COVID-19. TCRdb reanalysed the 5' RACE reads using MiXCR and keeps one entry per CDR3 protein. Among over 120,000 distinct CDR3 sequences listed, about 25% were seen once. Sequencing was carried out using PBMCs or a T cell subset sorted from them (not recorded which). The receptor source for this set is an adult woman who had mild COVID-19 (a few samples of this study predate the infection). Cell type and time point are not known. CDR3s include the opening cysteine and the closing phenylalanine or tryptophan. D genes are given only for firm matches. A clone size is listed for some rows: how often the clone was seen (once, few, many), or a class if it is expanded.

>NA|TRBV27|TRBJ1-5|TRBD1
TGTGCCAGCAGAGTGGAGGGACAGAGCAATCAGCCCCAGCATTTT
CASRVEGQSNQPQHF
>few|TRBV10-3|TRBJ2-7|NA
TGTGCCATCATGGGGGCCCCCTACGAGCAGTACTTC
CAIMGAPYEQYF
>NA|TRBV29-1|TRBJ2-1|NA
TGCAGCGGCGGGACCTACAATGAGCAGTTCTTC
CSGGTYNEQFF
>NA|TRBV9|TRBJ2-1|TRBD2
TGTGCCAGCAGCGTAGCGGGACTAGCGGGAGTTGGGAATGAGCAGTTCTTC
CASSVAGLAGVGNEQFF
>NA|TRBV6-1|TRBJ2-2|NA
TGTGCCAGCACTCCCGGGGAAGCCACCGGGGAGCTGTTTTTT
CASTPGEATGELFF
>NA|TRBV29-1|TRBJ1-1|TRBD1
TGCAGCGTTGGCGACAGGGAGAACACTGAAGCTTTCTTT
CSVGDRENTEAFF
>few|TRBV7-9|TRBJ1-1|NA
TGTGCCAGCAGCTTAGGGCGGGCTGAAGCTTTCTTT
CASSLGRAEAFF
>many|TRBV5-1|TRBJ1-1|NA
TGCGCCAGCAGCTTCGGAACTGAAGCTTTCTTT
CASSFGTEAFF
>few|TRBV7-6|TRBJ2-3|NA
TGTGCCAGCAGCTCTCCGGGGGACAACACAGATACGCAGTATTTT
CASSSPGDNTDTQYF
>few|TRBV15|TRBJ2-2|NA
TGTGCCACCAGCGGGGCTAGCGTCGGGGAGCTGTTTTTT
CATSGASVGELFF
>few|TRBV9|TRBJ2-5|NA
TGTGCCAGCAGCGTTGGGGGCGCGGGGCAAGAGACCCAGTACTTC
CASSVGGAGQETQYF
>NA|TRBV27|TRBJ2-1|NA
TGTGCCAGCAGTTTGGCCATTTCGGGACCTAATTACAATGAGCAGTTCTTC
CASSLAISGPNYNEQFF
>few|TRBV28|TRBJ2-7|TRBD2
TGTGCCAGCGGAGCTAGCGGGAGCTCCTACGAGCAGTACTTC
CASGASGSSYEQYF
>few|TRBV25-1|TRBJ1-2|NA
TGTGCCAGCAGTGAACCCGACAGAACCTATGGCTACACCTTC
CASSEPDRTYGYTF
>few|TRBV29-1|TRBJ1-2|NA
TGCAGCGTCGGTGGGATTCCGGATGGCTACACCTTC
CSVGGIPDGYTF
>few|TRBV5-1|TRBJ2-3|TRBD1
TGCGCCAGCAGCTTCCCTTCGCTACCGAGACAGGGGACTCGCACAGATACGCAGTATTTT
CASSFPSLPRQGTRTDTQYF
>NA|TRBV2|TRBJ2-1|TRBD2
TGTGCCAGCGAGACTAGCGGGGGCCTTTGGGAGCAGTTCTTC
CASETSGGLWEQFF
>NA|TRBV13|TRBJ2-7|TRBD1
TGTGCCAGCAGCTCTGGGGGACAGGGAGAATTTGAGCAGTACTTC
CASSSGGQGEFEQYF
>few|TRBV7-9|TRBJ1-1|NA
TGTGCCAGCAGCTACGACACTGAAGCTTTCTTT
CASSYDTEAFF
>NA|TRBV5-1|TRBJ2-1|TRBD2
TGCGCCAGCAGCCCGGGGACGGGAGGCTCCTACAATGAGCAGTTCTTC
CASSPGTGGSYNEQFF
>few|TRBV4-1|TRBJ2-1|TRBD2
TGCGCCAGCAGCCCCGGGGTAGCGGGGGGGCTGGAGCAGTTCTTC
CASSPGVAGGLEQFF
>NA|TRBV29-1|TRBJ2-1|TRBD1
TGCAGCGTTGTCGGACAGGGCTATGAGCAGTTCTTC
CSVVGQGYEQFF
>few|TRBV7-9|TRBJ2-2|NA
TGTGCCAGCAGCTCCACCATTGCCCCCGGGGAGCTGTTTTTT
CASSSTIAPGELFF
>NA|TRBV7-2|TRBJ2-1|TRBD2
TGTGCCAGCAGCTTTCGGACTAGCGGGAGGGCCGGGTACAATGAGCAGTTCTTC
CASSFRTSGRAGYNEQFF
>few|TRBV29-1|TRBJ2-7|NA
TGCAGCGCTAAGGGGGGAGTAGAGCAGTACTTC
CSAKGGVEQYF
>few|TRBV6-2/TRBV6-3|TRBJ2-1|TRBD1
TGTGCCAGCAGTTACAGTCGACAGGGGGGCGCCTACAATGAGCAGTTCTTC
CASSYSRQGGAYNEQFF
>few|TRBV6-5|TRBJ2-7|TRBD1
TGTGCCAGCAATACAGGGGGCTACGAGCAGTACTTC
CASNTGGYEQYF
>NA|TRBV9|TRBJ1-1|NA
TGTGCCAGCAGCGTAGGTACAGGAACTGAAGCTTTCTTT
CASSVGTGTEAFF
>few|TRBV7-9|TRBJ1-5|NA
TGTGCCAGCAGCTTCGCGGGTCTAGGGAGCAATCAGCCCCAGCATTTT
CASSFAGLGSNQPQHF
>NA|TRBV7-6|TRBJ1-5|NA
TGTGCCAGCAGCGGCAAGGGAAATCAGCCCCAGCATTTT
CASSGKGNQPQHF
>NA|TRBV7-9|TRBJ2-5|NA
TGTGCCAGCAGCTCATTGGCGCCCTTCGCCGCGGAGACCCAGTACTTC
CASSSLAPFAAETQYF
>few|TRBV7-6|TRBJ1-5|TRBD1
TGTGCCAGCAGCTTGATTGAGGGGGCCAATCAGCCCCAGCATTTT
CASSLIEGANQPQHF
>NA|TRBV29-1|TRBJ2-7|NA
TGCAGCGTTCTATCCGGCGCCGACTCCTACGAGCAGTACTTC
CSVLSGADSYEQYF
>few|TRBV6-5|TRBJ2-7|NA
TGTGCCAGCAGCTCGGTTAGGAACGAGCAGTACTTC
CASSSVRNEQYF
>NA|TRBV29-1|TRBJ1-1|NA
TGCAGCGTAATTAGACAGACGAACACTGAAGCTTTCTTT
CSVIRQTNTEAFF
>few|TRBV7-2|TRBJ2-1|NA
TGTGCCAGCAGCTTAGTTCGTTCGAGGCATGAGCAGTTCTTC
CASSLVRSRHEQFF
>NA|TRBV6-5|TRBJ2-2|NA
TGTGCCAGCAGTTACGCTACGCTTAACACCGGGGAGCTGTTTTTT
CASSYATLNTGELFF
>few|TRBV7-6|TRBJ2-7|NA
TGTGCCAGCAGCTCCTACCCGGGGATCTCCTACGAGCAGTACTTC
CASSSYPGISYEQYF
>few|TRBV7-9|TRBJ2-7|TRBD1
TGTGCCAGCAGCTTAACAGGACAGGCCTACGAGCAGTACTTC
CASSLTGQAYEQYF
>NA|TRBV9|TRBJ1-4|TRBD1
TGTGCCAGCAGCGCTGGACAGGGGTCGGGCGAAAAACTGTTTTTT
CASSAGQGSGEKLFF
>few|TRBV4-3|TRBJ2-5|TRBD1
TGCGCCAGCAGCCAAGATGGGGACAGCGAAGAGACCCAGTACTTC
CASSQDGDSEETQYF
>NA|TRBV20-1|TRBJ2-5|TRBD2
TGCAGTGCCCGGGGACTAGCGGGAGTTCGCGAAGAGACCCAGTACTTC
CSARGLAGVREETQYF
>few|TRBV7-6|TRBJ2-1|NA
TGTGCCAGCAGCCGTCCGGACGGCCTGTCTCACAATGAGCAGTTCTTC
CASSRPDGLSHNEQFF